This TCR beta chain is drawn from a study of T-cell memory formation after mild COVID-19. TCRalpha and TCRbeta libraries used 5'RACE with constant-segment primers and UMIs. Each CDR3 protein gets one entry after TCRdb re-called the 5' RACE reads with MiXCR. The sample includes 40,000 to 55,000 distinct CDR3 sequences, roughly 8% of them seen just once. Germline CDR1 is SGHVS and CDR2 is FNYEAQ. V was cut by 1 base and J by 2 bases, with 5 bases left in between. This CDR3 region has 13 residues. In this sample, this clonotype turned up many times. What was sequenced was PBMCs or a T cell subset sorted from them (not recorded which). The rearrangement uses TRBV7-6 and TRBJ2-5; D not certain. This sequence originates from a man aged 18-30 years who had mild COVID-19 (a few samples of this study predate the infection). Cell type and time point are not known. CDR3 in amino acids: CASSLGGQETQYF. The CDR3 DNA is TGTGCCAGCAGCTTAGGTGGTCAAGAGACCCAGTACTTC.